A selection of T cell receptor beta chains follows, all from one sample in a study of blood T cell repertoires in COVID-19. This table comes from immunoSEQ multiplex PCR, and its TCRdb copy is limited to in-frame clones, with some not included. The sample carries around 130,000 clones, roughly nine tenths recorded once. Sequences were obtained from peripheral blood. The receptors were sampled from a man aged 70 or older with active or convalescent COVID-19. Each CDR3 is given with its conserved first and last residue. The D gene is left open where the match is weak. Clone size is shown for a subset of rows, as once, few, many or a class of expanded clone.

j_call d_call v_call clone_size cdr3_length cdr3_nt cdr3_aa
TRBJ1-2 . TRBV28 . 13 TGTGCCAGCAGTGACGACAGGCTTTATGGCTACACCTTC CASSDDRLYGYTF
TRBJ2-7 TRBD1 TRBV24-1 . 12 TGTGCCGCCGGGACAGGGAACTACGAGCAGTACTTC CAAGTGNYEQYF
TRBJ2-1 TRBD1 TRBV28 . 15 TGTGCCAGCGGCCCAAGGAAGGGGGCTGTAGATGAGCAGTTCTTC CASGPRKGAVDEQFF
TRBJ1-2 . TRBV27 . 14 TGTGCCAGCAGTTTATCAGGGGTTGGTATTGGCTACACCTTC CASSLSGVGIGYTF
TRBJ2-7 TRBD2 TRBV18 . 17 TGTGCCAGCTCACCAGCCCCTCTAGCGGGAGGCTCCTACGAGCAGTACTTC CASSPAPLAGGSYEQYF
TRBJ2-2 . TRBV11-3 . 13 TGTGCCAGCAGCTTAACGGGAGCCGGGGAGCTGTTTTTT CASSLTGAGELFF
TRBJ2-1 TRBD2 TRBV11-3 . 20 TGTGCCAGCAGCTTACGGGGATGGGGCGGGAGGCGCCAACGAAACAATGAGCAGTTCTTC CASSLRGWGGRRQRNNEQFF
TRBJ2-1 TRBD2 TRBV6-5 . 15 TGTGCCAGCAGTATAGCGGGAGGTTCCTACAATGAGCAGTTCTTC CASSIAGGSYNEQFF
TRBJ2-2 TRBD1 TRBV6-6 . 15 TGTGCCAGCAGCCCCGGACAGGGGGCGACCGGGGAGCTGTTTTTT CASSPGQGATGELFF
TRBJ1-4 . TRBV15 once 13 TGTGCCACCAGGGAGCCAACTAATGAAAAACTGTTTTTT CATREPTNEKLFF
TRBJ2-7 TRBD2 TRBV28 . 15 TGTGCCAGCAGCCTCCCGGCTAGCGGGGGTTACGAGCAGTACTTC CASSLPASGGYEQYF
TRBJ2-7 TRBD1 TRBV28 . 15 TGTGCCAGCTTAGGGTCGACAGGGAGATCCTACGAGCAGTACTTC CASLGSTGRSYEQYF
TRBJ1-1 TRBD1 TRBV12-3/TRBV12-4 . 13 TGTGCCAGCAGTGGACAGGGGGCGGGTGAAGCTTTCTTT CASSGQGAGEAFF
TRBJ1-5 TRBD1 TRBV15 once 18 TGTGCCACCAGCAGGGGACAGGTTCCAGGCGGTAAGAATCAGCCCCAGCATTTT CATSRGQVPGGKNQPQHF
TRBJ1-1 . TRBV5-4 . 14 TGTGCCAGCAGCCTGCCTAGCGAGAACACTGAAGCTTTCTTT CASSLPSENTEAFF
TRBJ2-7 . TRBV21-1 . 14 TGTGCCAGCAGCCCAAGCGGACTCCTCTACGAGCAGTACTTC CASSPSGLLYEQYF
TRBJ2-7 TRBD1 TRBV28 . 15 TGTGCCAGCAGTTTCCTGGACAGGAGCTCCTACGAGCAGTACTTC CASSFLDRSSYEQYF
TRBJ1-5 . TRBV19 . 15 TGTGCCAGTAGTACGACCCACAGGGATACTCAGCCCCAGCATTTT CASSTTHRDTQPQHF
TRBJ2-3 . TRBV28 once 10 TGTGCCAGCTCAGACTTTACGCAGTATTTT CASSDFTQYF
TRBJ2-2 . TRBV7-8 . 15 TGTGCCAGCAGCTTAGGGACAGAGAACACCGGGGAGCTGTTTTTT CASSLGTENTGELFF
TRBJ2-7 TRBD2 TRBV15 . 14 TGTGCCACCAGCAGGGGACTAGCGGGCGACGAGCAGTACTTC CATSRGLAGDEQYF
TRBJ2-1 TRBD2 TRBV5-6 . 16 TGTGCCAGCAGCTTGGGTGGACTAGCGGGAACGGATGAGCAGTTCTTC CASSLGGLAGTDEQFF
TRBJ1-1 TRBD1 TRBV6-6 . 13 TGTGCCAGCAATGGACAGGGGAACACTGAAGCTTTCTTT CASNGQGNTEAFF
TRBJ1-1 . TRBV4-1 . 15 TGCGCCAGCAGCCGAATACCCCCTGAGGGCACTGAAGCTTTCTTT CASSRIPPEGTEAFF
TRBJ2-3 TRBD2 TRBV9 once 14 TGTGCCAGCAGCGAGCGGGGTAGCACAGATACGCAGTATTTT CASSERGSTDTQYF
TRBJ1-1 . TRBV30 . 13 TGTGCCTGGAGTGCACCAGAGAACACTGAAGCTTTCTTT CAWSAPENTEAFF
TRBJ1-5 . TRBV28 . 15 TGTGCCAGCAATGGAGGCACGGAGGCCAATCAGCCCCAGCATTTT CASNGGTEANQPQHF
TRBJ1-6 TRBD1 TRBV19 . 14 TGTGCCAGTAGTAGCGGACAGGGGAACTCACCCCTCCACTTT CASSSGQGNSPLHF
TRBJ2-7 TRBD2 TRBV27 . 16 TGTGCCAGCAGTCTAAGCCGTGGCGGGGGTACCTACGAGCAGTACTTC CASSLSRGGGTYEQYF
TRBJ1-6 . TRBV7-2 . 14 TGTGTCAGCAGCTTAGTTATACAGAATTCACCCCTCCACTTT CVSSLVIQNSPLHF
TRBJ1-1 . TRBV5-1 . 13 TGCGCCAGCAGCCCTCAGGGTTACACTGAAGCTTTCTTT CASSPQGYTEAFF
TRBJ2-7 TRBD2 TRBV5-1 . 15 TGCGCCAGCAGCCAAGGGACTAGCGGGAGGGGCGAGCAGTACTTC CASSQGTSGRGEQYF
TRBJ1-2 . TRBV3-1/TRBV3-2 . 14 TGTGCCAGCAGCCAAGACCGGACAGTCCATGGCTACACCTTC CASSQDRTVHGYTF
TRBJ1-2 . TRBV6-5 . 13 TGTGCCAGCAGTTACTGGGGGGGCGGTGGCTACACCTTC CASSYWGGGGYTF
TRBJ1-2 TRBD1 TRBV28 . 15 TGTGCCAGCAGTTTACAGGGGGCCTCTAACTATGGCTACACCTTC CASSLQGASNYGYTF
TRBJ2-1 TRBD1 TRBV28 . 13 TGTGCCAGCAGTTTGGGACAGGGGGATGAGCAGTTCTTC CASSLGQGDEQFF
TRBJ2-7 TRBD2 TRBV6-5 few 15 TGTGCCAGCACCGAACTAGCGGGAGAGTCCTACGAGCAGTACTTC CASTELAGESYEQYF
TRBJ1-6 TRBD1 TRBV25-1 few 14 TGTGCCAGCAGGACAGGGAGGATGAATTCACCCCTCCACTTT CASRTGRMNSPLHF
TRBJ1-1 . TRBV19 . 16 TGTGCCAGTAGTATAGGTCTCCGTAATTTGAACACTGAAGCTTTCTTT CASSIGLRNLNTEAFF
TRBJ2-6 . TRBV28 . 17 TGTGCCAGCACCGATTACAGGCTCAGTGGGGGGGCCAACGTCCTGACTTTC CASTDYRLSGGANVLTF
TRBJ2-7 . TRBV29-1 once 11 TGCAGCGTTGGCAGGGACTACGAGCAGTACTTC CSVGRDYEQYF
TRBJ2-3 . TRBV7-2 . 17 TGTGCCAGCAGCCCTTCGGCGACTACCACAGTAATCGATACGCAGTATTTT CASSPSATTTVIDTQYF
TRBJ1-5 TRBD1 TRBV19 . 14 TGTGCCAGTAGTCAGGACAGGGGGAGACAGCCCCAGCATTTT CASSQDRGRQPQHF
TRBJ1-2 TRBD1 TRBV15 . 15 TGTGCCACCAGCGGTACGGGACAGTCGAACTATGGCTACACCTTC CATSGTGQSNYGYTF
TRBJ1-1 TRBD1 TRBV5-1 . 16 TGCGCCAGCAGCTTACAAACAGGGGGCCGAGGCACTGAAGCTTTCTTT CASSLQTGGRGTEAFF
TRBJ2-7 TRBD2 TRBV5-1 . 17 TGCGCCAGCAGCTCCTTGACTAGCGGGAGGTCCTCCTACGAGCAGTACTTC CASSSLTSGRSSYEQYF
TRBJ1-6 . TRBV19 . 18 TGTGCCAGTAGACGGCGACTGACAGGCCGGAACTATAATTCACCCCTCCACTTT CASRRRLTGRNYNSPLHF
TRBJ2-6 TRBD1 TRBV19 . 15 TGTGCCAGTAGTCCGACAGGGAAAGGGGCCAACGTCCTGACTTTC CASSPTGKGANVLTF
TRBJ2-2 . TRBV7-7 once 13 TGTGCTAGCAGCGCAACCGGGGCCGGGGAGCTGTTTTTT CASSATGAGELFF
TRBJ2-2 . TRBV21-1 few 16 TGTGCCAGAACCCAACACCCGTTCGCGAACACCGGGGAGCTGTTTTTT CARTQHPFANTGELFF
TRBJ1-3 . TRBV5-1 once 13 TGCGCCAGCAGCCCAGGCTCTGGAAACACCATATATTTT CASSPGSGNTIYF
TRBJ1-1 TRBD1 TRBV28 . 16 TGTGCCAGCAACAAGCCGGGACAGACCCTGAACACTGAAGCTTTCTTT CASNKPGQTLNTEAFF
TRBJ1-1 . TRBV7-6 . 13 TGTGCCAGCAGAATGACAGCGAACACTGAAGCTTTCTTT CASRMTANTEAFF
TRBJ1-2 . TRBV3-1/TRBV3-2 . 16 TGTGCCAGCAGCCAAGATAAGGGGGGGAGCCCCTTTGGCTACACCTTC CASSQDKGGSPFGYTF